Listed below are T cell receptor beta chains from one sample, sequenced in a study of control samples from healthy donors and cancer patients. Assay: immunoSEQ multiplex PCR; the TCRdb copy retains only in-frame clones and omits some. The profile covers tens of thousands of clones, with around 90% appearing a single time and approximately 15% taken by the ten largest. The sample comprised blood. The receptor source for this set is a woman between 65 and 79 years old in good health. The conserved cysteine and the conserved F or W are not part of the CDR3 here. Fields, in order: J gene, V gene, CDR3 protein.

TRBJ1-5 | TRBV2 | ASSLGQGVDQPQH
TRBJ1-1 | TRBV21-1 | ASSTSPGKPSWGEKAF
TRBJ2-1 | TRBV6-5 | ASRTLDTNEQF
TRBJ1-5 | TRBV18 | ASSRPQGVGSNQPQH
TRBJ1-1 | TRBV2 | ASSGRDRANTEAF
TRBJ1-5 | TRBV6-6 | ASSFPNQPQH
TRBJ2-6 | TRBV19 | ASSKGLAGGGANVLT
TRBJ2-2 | TRBV7-2 | ASSFRAGTGGYTGELF
TRBJ1-1 | TRBV5-1 | ASSLEVNTEAF
TRBJ2-1 | TRBV11-3 | ASSRDSLNEQF
TRBJ2-1 | TRBV9 | ASSKPETSSQF
TRBJ1-2 | TRBV6-5 | ASRAGTGTFYGYT
TRBJ2-6 | TRBV5-1 | ASSLSGGTGANVLT
TRBJ1-2 | TRBV13 | ANTFASAGTGGAYGYT
TRBJ2-2 | TRBV2 | ASRVDRGNTGELF
TRBJ1-1 | TRBV20-1 | SANRNTEAF
TRBJ1-5 | TRBV3-1/TRBV3-2 | ASSFRTGLSYSNQPQH
TRBJ1-2 | TRBV6-5 | ASSQGHGFGDGYT
TRBJ2-7 | TRBV6-1 | ASSEESWAHYGTYEQY
TRBJ2-7 | TRBV2 | ATAGRDSFYEQY
TRBJ1-5 | TRBV5-5 | ASNPRQTGWSNQPQH
TRBJ1-1 | TRBV12-5 | ASGLFWTDPLREAF
TRBJ1-1 | TRBV6-5 | ASSRGNTEAF
TRBJ2-2 | TRBV6-5 | ASSPSEGPTGELF
TRBJ1-1 | TRBV30 | AWRDGALNTEAF
TRBJ2-2 | TRBV2 | ASSDRDNPRNTGELF
TRBJ2-3 | TRBV6-2/TRBV6-3 | ASSYSRGGADTQY
TRBJ1-2 | TRBV5-4 | ASSLPGQGYGYT
TRBJ1-4 | TRBV30 | ACPQGAGINEKLF
TRBJ2-1 | TRBV5-8 | ASNRVEQF
TRBJ2-6 | TRBV7-6 | ASSLAQAPMAGANVLT
TRBJ2-7 | TRBV5-5 | ASSQGQVTYEQY
TRBJ1-1 | TRBV3-1/TRBV3-2 | ASSQARPGVAEAF
TRBJ2-5 | TRBV2 | ASVFPSSGRETQY
TRBJ1-1 | TRBV30 | AWIWGRGRAEAF
TRBJ2-2 | TRBV7-9 | ASSFYGGIGELF
TRBJ1-1 | TRBV3-1/TRBV3-2 | ASSQDRVAF
TRBJ2-1 | TRBV7-8 | ASSERLAGGGNEQF
TRBJ1-1 | TRBV6-5 | ASSFANTNTEAF
TRBJ2-3 | TRBV5-1 | ASSLESGGPDTQY
TRBJ2-2 | TRBV7-9 | ASSEALAGGINGELF
TRBJ1-1 | TRBV6-5 | ASQGTEAF
TRBJ1-5 | TRBV7-8 | ASSTGGLSGQPQH
TRBJ1-2 | TRBV10-1 | ASSSDRGRLYGYT
TRBJ1-2 | TRBV5-1 | ASSSDRNGGYT
TRBJ2-3 | TRBV5-1 | ASSPRAGADTQY